These 22 T cell receptor beta chains were sequenced from one sample in a study of T cell changes during pregnancy in multiple sclerosis. Using immunoSEQ multiplex PCR, the repertoire was profiled, and TCRdb retains in-frame clones only, with some absent. The sample shows 84,000 or so clones, over 90% of them seen only once. The sequences come from peripheral blood, collected in the third trimester of pregnancy. Receptors were obtained from a female donor with multiple sclerosis, enrolled in a pregnancy study.

V gene TRBV6-5 combines with J gene TRBJ1-1; D perhaps matches TRBD1 (5 bases). The germline V gene encodes CDR1 MNHEY and CDR2 SVGAGI. The CDR3 is 14 residues long. The ends were cut back, 6 bases at V and 0 bases at J, with 11 bases in the middle. The CDR3 sequence is CASRRTSLNTEAFF. In nucleotides, the CDR3 is TGTGCCAGCAGGCGGACATCCTTGAACACTGAAGCTTTCTTT.

The chain carries TRBV7-2 and TRBJ1-3; tentative D call: TRBD1 (6 bases). The length of the CDR3 is 14 residues. Germline CDR1 and CDR2: SGHTA and FQGNSA. The germline V and J ends were trimmed by 6 bases and 0 bases, with 9 bases remaining between them. CDR3: CASSDRPSGNTIYF. CDR3 sequence (DNA): TGTGCCAGCAGTGACAGGCCCTCTGGAAACACCATATATTTT.

The chain combines TRBV29-1 with TRBJ2-7; the D gene is possibly TRBD1 (7 bases). The CDR3 totals 15 residues. CDR1 and CDR2 from the germline V gene are SQVTM and ANQGSEA. Trimming took off 8 bases at V and 4 bases at J, with 24 bases between the two ends. CDR3 protein: CSIGGPGDTGYEQYF. The DNA for the CDR3 is TGCAGCATAGGGGGCCCGGGAGACACTGGGTACGAGCAGTACTTC.

The chain is built from TRBV6-1 and TRBJ1-2; unclear D gene. The CDR3 is made up of 13 amino acids. V gave up 4 bases and J gave up 12 bases, with 18 bases separating them. The germline V gene encodes CDR1 MNHNS and CDR2 SASEGT. The CDR3 here is CASSVKPGVRDTF. CDR3 nucleotides: TGTGCCAGCAGTGTCAAACCGGGAGTAAGGGACACCTTC.

The V call is TRBV30, the J call TRBJ2-5, with TRBD2 matching over 15 bases. From germline, CDR1 is GTSNPN and CDR2 SVGIG (reference sequence). This CDR3 is built from 15 residues. The V gene end was trimmed by 5 bases and the J gene end by 2 bases; junction bases not matched to a gene: 3. CDR3 sequence reads: CAWGLAGGMQETQYF. CDR3 sequence (DNA): TGTGCCTGGGGACTAGCGGGGGGGATGCAAGAGACCCAGTACTTC.

The chain links TRBV19 to TRBJ1-5; the D gene is possibly TRBD1 (5 bases). This CDR3 comprises 15 residues. Germline values: CDR1 LNHDA, CDR2 SQIVND (reference sequence). The germline V and J ends were trimmed by 3 bases and 2 bases, with 11 bases remaining between them. The CDR3 sequence: CASSITGDGNQPQHF. The CDR3 nucleotides read TGTGCCAGTAGTATTACAGGTGATGGCAATCAGCCCCAGCATTTT. The full variable domain, rest sourced from reference TRBV19 and TRBJ1-5, is DGGITQSPKYLFRKEGQNVTLSCEQNLNHDAMYWYRQDPGQGLRLIYYSQIVNDFQKGDIAEGYSVSREKKESFPLTVTSAQKNPTAFYLCASSITGDGNQPQHFGDGTRLSIL.

This sequence joins TRBV4-1 and TRBJ1-1; no reliable D call. Germline loops: CDR1 MGHRA, CDR2 YSYEKL. The CDR3 loop spans 15 amino acids. The V and J ends lost 5 bases and 2 bases respectively, with 15 bases between them. This CDR3 is CASSLGALPNTEAFF. The CDR3 nucleotides read TGCGCCAGCAGCTTGGGAGCCCTGCCCAACACTGAAGCTTTCTTT.

The rearrangement uses TRBV29-1 and TRBJ1-2; D is perhaps TRBD1 (5 bases). V lost 6 bases and J 8 bases, leaving 16 bases between the germline ends. This CDR3 is 12 amino acids long. Germline-derived CDR1 and CDR2 are SQVTM and ANQGSEA. The CDR3 spells CSVQTAGWGYTF. The DNA of the CDR3 is TGCAGCGTCCAGACAGCCGGTTGGGGCTACACCTTC.

This chain links TRBV11-2 with TRBJ2-7, with a possible D match to TRBD2 (5 bases). Germline V gene data show CDR1 as SGHAT and CDR2 as FQNNGV. Trimming removed 0 bases from V and 2 bases from J, with 14 bases in between. The CDR3 is made up of 16 amino acids. The CDR3 reads CASSLEMGVFTYEQYF. For the CDR3, the DNA is TGTGCCAGCAGCTTAGAGATGGGAGTTTTTACCTACGAGCAGTACTTC. Based on the CDR3 plus reference TRBV11-2 and TRBJ2-7, the full variable domain is EAGVAQSPRYKIIEKRQSVAFWCNPISGHATLYWYQQILGQGPKLLIQFQNNGVVDDSQLPKDRFSAERLKGVDSTLKIQPAKLEDSAVYLCASSLEMGVFTYEQYFGPGTRLTVT.

V is TRBV5-1 and J is TRBJ2-3; perhaps TRBD2 as D (5 bases). Germline CDR1 is SGHRS and CDR2 is YFSETQ. V was pared by 2 bases and J by 6 bases, with 13 bases between. CDR3 length: 14 residues. CDR3 amino acids: CASSFWRVTDTQYF. Written as DNA, the CDR3 is TGCGCCAGCAGCTTTTGGCGGGTTACCGATACGCAGTATTTT.

This clone has a handful of counts. The J gene is TRBJ1-6, the V gene TRBV5-6, with D perhaps matching TRBD1 (6 bases). The V and J ends lost 1 base and 0 bases respectively, with 11 bases between them. The CDR3 covers 17 residues. CDR1 is SGHDT and CDR2 is YYEEEE in the germline V gene. The DNA of the CDR3 is TGTGCCAGCAGCTTGTCCCCGGACAGCTCCTATAATTCACCCCTCCACTTT. It translates to CASSLSPDSSYNSPLHF.

This chain uses TRBV11-1 with TRBJ2-4, with D tentatively TRBD2 (6 bases). Germline-derived CDR1 and CDR2 are SGHAT and FQDESV (reference sequence). The length of the CDR3 is 18 residues. The V gene lost 1 base and the J gene lost 0 bases, with 16 bases spanning the gap. CDR3 amino acids: CASSLGRRWGLAKNIQYF. CDR3 DNA: TGTGCCAGCAGCTTAGGTCGAAGGTGGGGACTAGCCAAAAACATTCAGTACTTC.

The rearrangement joins TRBV19 to TRBJ1-4; 12 bases line up with TRBD1. The length of the CDR3 is 12 residues. The V gene's germline CDR1 is LNHDA and CDR2 SQIVND (reference sequence). J gave up 10 bases and V 9 bases, and 3 bases lay outside the gene matches. In nucleotides, the CDR3 is TGTGCCAGCGGGACAGGGGGCGGAAAACTGTTTTTT. Protein product: CASGTGGGKLFF. The whole variable domain, filled in from reference TRBV19 and TRBJ1-4, reads DGGITQSPKYLFRKEGQNVTLSCEQNLNHDAMYWYRQDPGQGLRLIYYSQIVNDFQKGDIAEGYSVSREKKESFPLTVTSAQKNPTAFYLCASGTGGGKLFFGSGTQLSVL.

The rearrangement joins TRBV7-9 to TRBJ2-7; D is unresolved. CDR1 SEHNR and CDR2 FQNEAQ come from the germline V gene (reference sequence). V was cut by 2 bases and J by 3 bases, with 8 bases left in between. The CDR3 consists of 13 residues. The CDR3 DNA reads TGTGCCAGCAGCTTAACCAGGAACTACGAGCAGTACTTC. Translating it yields CASSLTRNYEQYF.

J is TRBJ2-2 and V is TRBV2, with 7 bases lining up with TRBD1. The CDR3 loop spans 15 amino acids. V lost 4 bases to trimming and J lost 5 bases; unmatched junction nucleotides: 7. Germline values: CDR1 SNHLY, CDR2 FYNNEI. DNA of the CDR3: TGTGCCAGCAGTGGACAGGGATCAGGGACCGGGGAGCTGTTTTTT. Protein product: CASSGQGSGTGELFF. Supplemented by reference TRBV2 and TRBJ2-2, the full variable domain reads EPEVTQTPSHQVTQMGQEVILRCVPISNHLYFYWYRQILGQKVEFLVSFYNNEISEKSEIFDDQFSVERPDGSNFTLKIRSTKLEDSAMYFCASSGQGSGTGELFFGEGSRLTVL.

The chain employs TRBV9 and TRBJ1-4; D uncertain. Per the germline V gene, CDR1 is SGDLS and CDR2 is YYNGEE. Trimming cost V 4 bases and J 3 bases, with 16 bases left between them. The CDR3 is 16 amino acids. The CDR3 loop reads CASSSAPGSSNEKLFF. The CDR3 DNA reads TGTGCCAGCAGCAGCGCCCCGGGTTCCTCTAATGAAAAACTGTTTTTT.

The V call is TRBV2, the J call TRBJ1-2; D is unresolved. V was trimmed by 4 bases and J by 5 bases, leaving 11 bases between them. This CDR3 has 13 amino acids. Per germline, CDR1 SNHLY and CDR2 FYNNEI. CDR3: CASSGTGIYGYTF. The CDR3 bases are TGTGCCAGCAGTGGTACGGGGATATATGGCTACACCTTC. The full variable domain, in which reference TRBV2 and TRBJ1-2 provide the parts outside the CDR3, is EPEVTQTPSHQVTQMGQEVILRCVPISNHLYFYWYRQILGQKVEFLVSFYNNEISEKSEIFDDQFSVERPDGSNFTLKIRSTKLEDSAMYFCASSGTGIYGYTFGSGTRLTVV.

Regarding this clone: The germline gene is not matched at one end of the junction; a read error may be the cause. The chain links TRBV4-1 to TRBJ1-4; maybe TRBD1 (6 bases). The CDR3 loop spans 16 amino acids. The V gene's germline CDR1 is MGHRA and CDR2 YSYEKL. CDR3 sequence: CASSQGQGNPMKNLFF. CDR3 nucleotide sequence: TGCGCCAGCAGCCAAGGCCAGGGGAACCCAATGAAAAATCTGTTTTTT.

The chain links TRBV5-6 to TRBJ1-5; D uncertain. Trimming pared 1 base from V and 7 bases from J, leaving 12 bases between. The CDR3 runs 14 residues. Germline V gives CDR1 SGHDT, CDR2 YYEEEE. This chain's CDR3 is CASSLYSGNQPQHF. DNA for the CDR3: TGTGCCAGCAGCTTGTATTCGGGGAACCAGCCCCAGCATTTT.

The DNA for the CDR3 is TGCGCCAGCAGCCTAACCGGGACAGGAGCTTTGAACACTGAAGCTTTCTTT. It is translated as CASSLTGTGALNTEAFF. The rearrangement uses TRBV5-1 and TRBJ1-1; 8 bases line up with TRBD1. This CDR3 contains 17 residues. With 4 bases clipped from V and 0 bases from J, the junction kept 11 bases outside the gene matches. CDR1 SGHRS and CDR2 YFSETQ come from the germline V gene. The full variable domain, with the rest looked up from reference TRBV5-1 and TRBJ1-1, is KAGVTQTPRYLIKTRGQQVTLSCSPISGHRSVSWYQQTPGQGLQFLFEYFSETQRNKGNFPGRFSGRQFSNSRSEMNVSTLELGDSALYLCASSLTGTGALNTEAFFGQGTRLTVV.

V usage is TRBV2 and J usage is TRBJ2-3; TRBD2 agrees at 7 bases. V shed 7 bases, J shed 10 bases, and the junction held 11 bases outside the gene matches. CDR3 size: 13 residues. Germline CDR1 SNHLY, CDR2 FYNNEI. This CDR3 is CASNPGRGGAQYF. CDR3 DNA: TGTGCCAGCAACCCTGGAAGGGGAGGGGCGCAGTATTTT.

The chain carries TRBV5-1 and TRBJ1-4; D is undetermined. This CDR3 spans 14 amino acids. From germline, CDR1 is SGHRS and CDR2 YFSETQ. Trimming removed 0 bases at V and 4 bases at J, with 7 bases between. CDR3 DNA: TGCGCCAGCAGCTTGGCCAGTGATAATGAAAAACTGTTTTTT. Amino acid sequence: CASSLASDNEKLFF.